One sample yielded the 32 T cell receptor beta chains listed below, sequenced in a study of T-cell memory formation after mild COVID-19. TCRdb analysed the 5' RACE reads with MiXCR anew, one entry per CDR3 protein. Among tens of thousands of distinct CDR3 sequences listed, less than 8% were seen once. The sample taken for sequencing was PBMCs or a T cell subset sorted from them (not recorded which). These TCRs come from an adult who had mild COVID-19 (a few samples of this study predate the infection). Cell type and time point are not known.

In its sample, this clonotype was seen many times. This chain uses TRBV18 with TRBJ2-6, with a possible D match to TRBD1 (6 bases). CDR1 and CDR2 (germline): KGHSH, LQKENI. The CDR3 length is 17 residues. Deletions cut 3 bases from V and 2 bases from J, with 14 bases between. CDR3 nucleotide sequence: TGTGCCAGCTCACCCAATACAGGGAAGGCTGGGGCCAACGTCCTGACTTTC. Translating it yields CASSPNTGKAGANVLTF.

This clonotype was seen a handful of times. J is TRBJ2-2 and V is TRBV12-3 or TRBV12-4, with 9 bases aligning to TRBD1. The CDR3 totals 15 residues. The J segment lost 3 bases and the V segment lost 4 bases, leaving 3 bases of the junction unmatched. Written as DNA, the CDR3 is TGTGCCAGCAGTTGGCGACAGGGGGACACCGGGGAGCTGTTTTTT. It codes for CASSWRQGDTGELFF.

Only a few counts were recorded for this clonotype. The chain has TRBV12-3 or TRBV12-4 and TRBJ2-3, with D unresolved. V gave up 3 bases and J gave up 4 bases, with 11 bases separating them. This CDR3 is 14 amino acids long. CDR3 nucleotide sequence: TGTGCCAGCAGTTTCTATGGGAATTCAGATACGCAGTATTTT. This sequence encodes CASSFYGNSDTQYF.

The sample holds many counts of this clonotype. The chain recombines TRBV4-2 with TRBJ2-3; 9 bases match TRBD2. The germline V gene has CDR1 LGHNA and CDR2 YNFKEQ. V was clipped by 1 base and J by 0 bases; unmatched bases: 2. The length of the CDR3 is 16 residues. Written as DNA, the CDR3 is TGTGCCAGCAGCCAAGCTAGCGGGGTTAGCACAGATACGCAGTATTTT. This translates into CASSQASGVSTDTQYF.

This clonotype was seen at least ten times. The chain recombines TRBV6-2 or TRBV6-3 with TRBJ2-7; a weak D match, TRBD2 (6 bases). V was clipped by 0 bases and J by 0 bases, with 12 bases between them. CDR1 is MNHEY and CDR2 is SVGEGT in the germline V gene. This CDR3 spans 16 amino acids. This CDR3 is CASSYSWRGSSYEQYF. DNA for the CDR3: TGTGCCAGCAGTTACTCTTGGCGGGGCTCCTCCTACGAGCAGTACTTC.

This clonotype came up many times. The chain combines TRBV18 with TRBJ2-2; no reliable D call. The CDR3 is made up of 16 amino acids. Trimming left V 0 bases short and J 0 bases short, with 8 bases between. Germline assignment: CDR1 KGHSH and CDR2 LQKENI. For the CDR3, the DNA is TGTGCCAGCTCACCACCGAACGGACCGAACACCGGGGAGCTGTTTTTT. Protein: CASSPPNGPNTGELFF.

This clonotype was observed a few times. The chain is built from TRBV11-3 and TRBJ1-3, with D possibly being TRBD1 (5 bases). The CDR3 contains 14 residues. CDR1 and CDR2 (germline): SGHNT, YENEEA. Trimming left V 3 bases short and J 3 bases short, with 9 bases between. CDR3 DNA: TGTGCCAGCAGCTTCGCGGGACTTGGAAACACCATATATTTT. This encodes CASSFAGLGNTIYF. The variable domain in full, completed from reference TRBV11-3 and TRBJ1-3, reads EAGVVQSPRYKIIEKKQPVAFWCNPISGHNTLYWYLQNLGQGPELLIRYENEEAVDDSQLPKDRFSAERLKGVDSTLKIQPAELGDSAVYLCASSFAGLGNTIYFGEGSWLTVV.

This clonotype was recorded at least ten times. V gene TRBV30 combines with J gene TRBJ2-1, with 12 bases matching TRBD2. CDR1 is GTSNPN, CDR2 SVGIG, per germline (reference sequence). V gave up 7 bases and J gave up 4 bases; unmatched junction bases: 2. The CDR3 length is 13 residues. The CDR3 DNA is TGTGCCTCAACTAGCGGGGGGTACAATGAGCAGTTCTTC. Protein: CASTSGGYNEQFF.

J is TRBJ2-5 and V is TRBV5-1; D perhaps matches TRBD2 (7 bases). The germline V gene has CDR1 SGHRS and CDR2 YFSETQ. The V and J ends lost 9 bases and 1 base respectively, with 19 bases between them. This CDR3 has 15 residues. The CDR3 loop reads CATSWEGVPQETQYF. The CDR3 nucleotides are TGCGCCACCTCATGGGAGGGGGTGCCCCAAGAGACCCAGTACTTC.

This clonotype was recorded many times. V usage is TRBV20-1 and J usage is TRBJ2-6; D remains ambiguous. CDR3 length equals 15 residues. CDR1 is DFQATT, CDR2 SNEGSKA, per germline (reference sequence). Deletions cut 3 bases from V and 0 bases from J, with 9 bases between. This CDR3 reads CSASPLLSGANVLTF. DNA for the CDR3: TGCAGTGCTAGCCCCCTCCTCTCTGGGGCCAACGTCCTGACTTTC.

This clonotype was counted ten times or more. The gene calls are TRBV24-1 and TRBJ2-3, with 7 bases lining up with TRBD2. Germline CDR1 is KGHDR and CDR2 is SFDVKD. V was pared by 5 bases and J by 6 bases, with 10 bases of the junction left unmatched. The CDR3 length is 15 residues. CDR3 amino acids: CATSAGGGSRDTQYF. CDR3 in DNA: TGTGCCACCAGTGCAGGAGGCGGGAGTAGGGATACGCAGTATTTT.

This clonotype was seen a few times. The chain combines TRBV9 with TRBJ1-2; unclear D gene. The V end lost 3 bases, the J end lost 5 bases, and 5 bases lay between the germline ends. Germline lookup yields CDR1 SGDLS and CDR2 YYNGEE. This CDR3 is built from 11 residues. Here the CDR3 reads CASSGGYGYTF. DNA of the CDR3: TGTGCCAGCAGCGGGGGATATGGCTACACCTTC.

This chain connects TRBV6-6 to TRBJ2-2, with a tentative D call TRBD2 (5 bases). This CDR3 has 14 residues. V was pared by 2 bases and J by 2 bases, with 6 bases between. The V gene's germline CDR1 is MNHNY and CDR2 SVGAGI (reference sequence). The CDR3 DNA sequence: TGTGCCAGCAGTTACGGACTTAACACCGGGGAGCTGTTTTTT. Translation gives CASSYGLNTGELFF.

This clonotype was detected many times. The genes are TRBV12-3 or TRBV12-4 and TRBJ1-2, with D perhaps TRBD1 (6 bases). V was pared by 3 bases and J by 5 bases, with 7 bases between. CDR3 size: 12 residues. CDR3 nucleotide sequence: TGTGCCAGCAGTTTTACAGGGTATGGCTACACCTTC. This codes for CASSFTGYGYTF.

This clonotype was counted at least ten times. The chain employs TRBV3-1 and TRBJ2-7; 8 bases line up with TRBD1. The trim removed 3 bases at V and 6 bases at J, leaving 4 bases unmatched. Germline-derived CDR1 and CDR2 are LGHDT and YNNKEL (reference sequence). CDR3 length: 13 amino acids. CDR3 in DNA: TGTGCCAGCAGCCAGCTTGACAGGGGCGAGCAGTACTTC. As protein: CASSQLDRGEQYF.

This clonotype was seen more than once but under ten times. This chain uses TRBV12-3 or TRBV12-4 with TRBJ1-2; 10 nucleotides match TRBD1. Unmatched junction bases numbered 10, after V lost 6 bases and J lost 6 bases. The CDR3 has 15 amino acids. Here the CDR3 reads CASSRKGQGRDGYTF. CDR3 nucleotide sequence: TGTGCCAGCAGCCGAAAGGGACAGGGGAGGGATGGCTACACCTTC.

This clonotype was detected only a few times. V and J are TRBV2 and TRBJ1-2; tentatively, D is TRBD1 (5 bases). Germline CDR1 and CDR2: SNHLY and FYNNEI. V lost 2 bases and J lost 3, with 7 bases in between. The CDR3 is 13 residues long. The CDR3 protein is CASSEMGDYGYTF. The CDR3 region has the DNA TGTGCCAGCAGTGAAATGGGGGACTATGGCTACACCTTC.

The rearrangement uses TRBV6-1 and TRBJ2-2; the D is unclear. The CDR3 length is 13 residues. V gave up 6 bases and J gave up 6 bases, with 11 bases separating them. Germline V gene lookup returns CDR1 MNHNS and CDR2 SASEGT. CDR3 nucleotides: TGTGCCAGCAGGGCCGGGCCGTCCGGGGAGCTGTTTTTT. Its protein is CASRAGPSGELFF.

At least ten counts were recorded for this clonotype. The chain combines TRBV11-1 with TRBJ2-1; a weak D match, TRBD1 (6 bases). V was trimmed by 0 bases and J by 4 bases, leaving 13 bases between them. The CDR3 has 16 residues. Germline-derived CDR1 and CDR2 are SGHAT and FQDESV (reference sequence). The CDR3 spells CASSLALGQQYNEQFF. The CDR3 nucleotides read TGTGCCAGCAGCTTAGCGCTGGGACAACAATACAATGAGCAGTTCTTC.

This clonotype has ten or more counts. The chain employs TRBV7-2 and TRBJ2-5; 10 bases line up with TRBD2. The CDR3 length is 17 residues. CDR1 is SGHTA, CDR2 FQGNSA, per germline. The J segment lost 2 bases and the V segment lost 3 bases, leaving 9 bases of the junction unmatched. In DNA form, the CDR3 reads TGTGCCAGCAGCTTTGGGTCTGTAGCGGGGGGTCAAGAGACCCAGTACTTC. This encodes CASSFGSVAGGQETQYF.

The chain has TRBV13 and TRBJ2-7; 12 nucleotides align to TRBD2. Germline V gives CDR1 PRHDT, CDR2 FYEKMQ (reference sequence). J gave up 3 bases and V 4 bases, and 4 bases lay outside the gene matches. CDR3 length equals 15 residues. The CDR3 DNA is TGTGCCAGCAGCTCCGGACTAGCGGGATACTACGAGCAGTACTTC. Its translation: CASSSGLAGYYEQYF.

This sequence joins TRBV5-8 and TRBJ1-5; no definite D call. V lost 0 bases and J 7 bases, leaving 8 bases between the germline ends. Germline V gene lookup returns CDR1 SGHTS and CDR2 YDEGEE. This CDR3 contains 13 residues. CDR3 residues: CASSLERTQPQHF. In DNA form, the CDR3 reads TGTGCCAGCAGCTTGGAGAGAACGCAGCCCCAGCATTTT.

The sample holds many counts of this clonotype. This chain connects TRBV6-2 or TRBV6-3 to TRBJ2-7, with D perhaps given as TRBD1 or TRBD2 (5 bases each). This CDR3 spans 16 amino acids. The V and J ends lost 2 bases and 3 bases respectively, with 17 bases between them. Looked up from germline, CDR1 is MNHEY and CDR2 is SVGEGT. The CDR3 spells CASSYQKKGTIYEQYF. The CDR3 bases are TGTGCCAGCAGTTACCAAAAGAAGGGGACCATCTACGAGCAGTACTTC.

This clonotype came up many times. The chain employs TRBV12-3 or TRBV12-4 and TRBJ2-3; TRBD1 might be the D (7 bases). The CDR3 sequence is 15 residues long. The V end lost 3 bases, the J end lost 1 base, and 11 bases lay between the germline ends. As DNA, the CDR3 is TGTGCCAGCAGTTTGCAGGGGGAGGGCACAGATACGCAGTATTTT. It is translated as CASSLQGEGTDTQYF.

The chain is built from TRBV6-5 and TRBJ2-1; weak D call: TRBD2 (6 bases). Looked up from germline, CDR1 is MNHEY and CDR2 is SVGAGI. Trimming took off 4 bases at V and 4 bases at J, with 11 bases between the two ends. The CDR3 extends over 14 amino acids. DNA for the CDR3: TGTGCCAGCAGTTGGACGACTAGGTACAATGAGCAGTTCTTC. Protein sequence: CASSWTTRYNEQFF.

This clonotype was recorded at least ten times. V is TRBV6-5 and J is TRBJ2-6; unclear D gene. In germline, CDR1 is MNHEY, CDR2 SVGAGI. V was shortened by 3 bases and J by 0 bases, with 12 bases between the two germline ends. There are 17 residues in the CDR3. CDR3 residues: CASSYSRPNSGANVLTF. The DNA for the CDR3 is TGTGCCAGCAGTTATTCGAGACCCAACTCTGGGGCCAACGTCCTGACTTTC.

This clonotype was seen ten or more times. The V gene is TRBV4-2, the J gene TRBJ2-3; tentatively, D is TRBD1 or TRBD2 (5 bases each). Trimming pared 0 bases from V and 2 bases from J, leaving 15 bases between. The germline gives CDR1 LGHNA, CDR2 YNFKEQ. The CDR3 consists of 17 residues. The CDR3 reads CASSQDGTRTFTDTQYF. CDR3 in DNA: TGTGCCAGCAGCCAAGATGGGACGAGAACTTTCACAGATACGCAGTATTTT.

This clonotype appeared many times. The chain is built from TRBV5-1 and TRBJ1-1; 7 nucleotides align to TRBD1. From germline, CDR1 is SGHRS and CDR2 YFSETQ. With 5 bases clipped from V and 5 bases from J, the junction kept 3 bases outside the gene matches. The CDR3 contains 12 residues. The DNA of the CDR3 is TGCGCCAGCAGGAGGGGGCAAACTGAAGCTTTCTTT. Its protein product is CASRRGQTEAFF.

This clonotype appeared a few times. This sequence joins TRBV12-3 or TRBV12-4 and TRBJ2-1, with D possibly TRBD2 on 6 matching bases. V was clipped by 2 bases and J by 6 bases, with 8 bases between them. This CDR3 contains 13 residues. CDR3 amino acids: CASSLRGLNEQFF. The CDR3 nucleotides are TGTGCCAGCAGTTTACGGGGACTCAATGAGCAGTTCTTC.

This clonotype was recorded many times. The genes are TRBV4-3 and TRBJ2-3; D gene ambiguous. This CDR3 spans 14 amino acids. V was cut by 3 bases and J by 0 bases, with 7 bases left in between. Germline assignment: CDR1 LGHNA and CDR2 YSLEER. The CDR3 loop reads CASSQRVSTDTQYF. The CDR3 bases are TGCGCCAGCAGCCAGCGTGTCAGCACAGATACGCAGTATTTT.

This clonotype was seen only a few times. The rearrangement links TRBV12-3 or TRBV12-4 to TRBJ1-1, with D unclear. V was cut by 5 bases and J by 8 bases, with 6 bases left in between. The CDR3 consists of 10 residues. CDR3 amino acids: CASSGVEAFF. As DNA, the CDR3 is TGTGCCAGCAGTGGAGTAGAAGCTTTCTTT.

In its sample, this clonotype was seen many times. The chain joins TRBV7-9 to TRBJ1-2, with D unclear. Germline lookup yields CDR1 SEHNR and CDR2 FQNEAQ (reference sequence). With 1 base removed from V and 6 bases from J, the gap between germline ends came to 15 bases. The CDR3 totals 15 residues. CDR3 amino acids: CASSLVGRLMDGYTF. CDR3 DNA: TGTGCCAGCAGCTTAGTAGGCAGACTCATGGATGGCTACACCTTC.